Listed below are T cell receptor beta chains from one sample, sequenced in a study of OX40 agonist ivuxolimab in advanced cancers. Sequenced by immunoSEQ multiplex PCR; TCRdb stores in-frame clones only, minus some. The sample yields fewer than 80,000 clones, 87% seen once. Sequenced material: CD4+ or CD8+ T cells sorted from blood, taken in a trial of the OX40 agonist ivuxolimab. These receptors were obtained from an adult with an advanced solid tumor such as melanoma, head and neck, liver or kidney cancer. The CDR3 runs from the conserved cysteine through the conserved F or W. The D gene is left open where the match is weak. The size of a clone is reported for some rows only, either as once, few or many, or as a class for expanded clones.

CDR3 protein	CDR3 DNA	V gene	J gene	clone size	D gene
CASSPDIGPEAFF	TGTGCCAGCAGCCCGGACATAGGTCCTGAAGCTTTCTTT	TRBV28	TRBJ1-1	few	NA
CASSLAPLDNEQFF	TGCGCCAGCAGCTTGGCACCTCTAGACAATGAGCAGTTCTTC	TRBV5-1	TRBJ2-1	NA	NA
CSVEGANQPQHF	TGCAGCGTTGAGGGGGCAAATCAGCCCCAGCATTTT	TRBV29-1	TRBJ1-5	NA	NA
CASSLRVYEQYF	TGTGCCAGCAGTCTCCGCGTCTACGAGCAGTACTTC	TRBV6-5	TRBJ2-7	NA	NA
CATSLAGYNQPQHF	TGTGCCACCAGCTTAGCAGGCTATAATCAGCCCCAGCATTTT	TRBV15	TRBJ1-5	NA	NA
CASSQTGTGNEQFF	TGTGCCAGCAGCCAGACAGGGACCGGCAATGAGCAGTTCTTC	TRBV11-3	TRBJ2-1	NA	TRBD1
CASSFRDGTGNTIYF	TGTGCCAGCAGTTTCCGGGACGGGACTGGAAACACCATATATTTT	TRBV6-5	TRBJ1-3	few	NA
CASSLGQPTTDTQYF	TGCGCCAGCAGCTTGGGACAGCCTACCACAGATACGCAGTATTTT	TRBV5-1	TRBJ2-3	NA	NA
CASSVGLAYNEQFF	TGTGCCAGCAGTGTGGGACTCGCCTACAATGAGCAGTTCTTC	TRBV2	TRBJ2-1	NA	NA
CASSHPAGTSPLEQYF	TGTGCCAGCAGCCACCCTGCCGGGACTAGTCCCCTCGAGCAGTACTTC	TRBV5-4	TRBJ2-7	NA	TRBD2
CASSMVAANQPQHF	TGTGCCAGTAGTATGGTAGCGGCCAATCAGCCCCAGCATTTT	TRBV19	TRBJ1-5	NA	NA
CASSPPAGGPYEQYF	TGTGCCAGCTCACCACCCGCCGGGGGACCCTACGAGCAGTACTTC	TRBV18	TRBJ2-7	NA	NA
CASRPTRSGNQPQHF	TGTGCCAGCAGGCCGACGCGTAGCGGCAATCAGCCCCAGCATTTT	TRBV28	TRBJ1-5	NA	NA
CASSKGGEQYF	TGTGCCAGCAGCAAAGGGGGAGAGCAGTACTTC	TRBV2	TRBJ2-7	NA	NA
CASSVRDRGFTGELFF	TGTGCCAGCAGCGTCCGGGACAGGGGATTCACCGGGGAGCTGTTTTTT	TRBV9	TRBJ2-2	NA	TRBD1
CASSARGEPLSEQYF	TGTGCCAGCAGCGCCAGGGGGGAGCCCCTCTCCGAGCAGTACTTC	TRBV9	TRBJ2-7	NA	NA
CASSMRGNSNQPQHF	TGTGCCAGTAGTATGCGAGGGAATAGCAATCAGCCCCAGCATTTT	TRBV19	TRBJ1-5	NA	NA
CSVGVGSSNQPQHF	TGCAGCGTTGGGGTGGGCTCAAGCAATCAGCCCCAGCATTTT	TRBV29-1	TRBJ1-5	NA	NA
CSGGNTEAFF	TGCAGTGGGGGTAACACTGAAGCTTTCTTT	TRBV20-1	TRBJ1-1	NA	NA
CASSKSAGTNTGELFF	TGTGCCAGCAGTAAGAGCGCAGGGACGAACACCGGGGAGCTGTTTTTT	TRBV6-4	TRBJ2-2	NA	NA
CASSEWGGTGNTIYF	TGTGCCAGCAGTGAATGGGGGGGGACTGGAAACACCATATATTTT	TRBV25-1	TRBJ1-3	NA	NA
CASSRGTDSYNEQFF	TGTGCCAGCAGCCGGGGGACAGACTCCTACAATGAGCAGTTCTTC	TRBV5-6	TRBJ2-1	NA	NA
CASSPRDMNTEAFF	TGTGCCAGCAGCCCGAGAGACATGAACACTGAAGCTTTCTTT	TRBV7-2	TRBJ1-1	NA	NA
CASRGDTEAFF	TGTGCCAGTAGGGGGGACACTGAAGCTTTCTTT	TRBV19	TRBJ1-1	NA	NA
CSGREGLGAFF	TGCAGCGGAAGAGAGGGGTTGGGTGCTTTCTTT	TRBV29-1	TRBJ1-1	NA	NA
CSGGQPNEQFF	TGCAGTGGGGGTCAACCCAATGAGCAGTTCTTC	TRBV20-1	TRBJ2-1	once	NA
CASSLDTGGRGGYTF	TGTGCCAGCAGCTTGGATACAGGGGGAAGGGGTGGCTACACCTTC	TRBV5-6	TRBJ1-2	NA	TRBD1
CASSEASYTQYF	TGTGCCAGCAGTGAAGCTTCGTATACGCAGTATTTT	TRBV2	TRBJ2-3	NA	NA
CASSVVSATGEQFF	TGTGCCAGCAGCGTAGTGTCAGCCACTGGAGAGCAGTTCTTC	TRBV9	TRBJ2-1	NA	NA
CAISDRLAGVGNEQFF	TGTGCCATCAGTGACAGACTAGCGGGAGTGGGAAATGAGCAGTTCTTC	TRBV10-3	TRBJ2-1	NA	TRBD2
CASSQDRAAGNQPQHF	TGCGCCAGCAGCCAAGATAGGGCTGCTGGCAATCAGCCCCAGCATTTT	TRBV4-1	TRBJ1-5	NA	NA
CASSLTGGGQPQHF	TGTGCCAGCAGCCTTACAGGGGGCGGACAGCCCCAGCATTTT	TRBV28	TRBJ1-5	NA	TRBD1
CASSRTAANYGYTF	TGTGCCAGCAGTCGGACAGCTGCTAACTATGGCTACACCTTC	TRBV6-5	TRBJ1-2	NA	NA
CASSATGTRDLDTQYF	TGTGCCAGCAGTGCGACCGGGACACGCGACCTGGATACGCAGTATTTT	TRBV28	TRBJ2-3	NA	NA
CASSPYPRQAAGNTIYF	TGTGCCAGCAGCCCGTACCCGCGACAGGCGGCTGGAAACACCATATATTTT	TRBV4-2	TRBJ1-3	NA	NA
CASSERDRVPGYTF	TGTGCCAGTAGTGAGCGGGACAGGGTGCCTGGCTACACCTTC	TRBV19	TRBJ1-2	NA	TRBD1
CASSPDGERSYTF	TGTGCCAGCTCACCGGACGGGGAGAGGAGCTACACCTTC	TRBV18	TRBJ1-2	NA	NA
CASSVSFGQSYNEQFF	TGTGCCAGCAGTGTTTCGTTTGGACAGTCCTACAATGAGCAGTTCTTC	TRBV2	TRBJ2-1	NA	NA
CASSPDSYQPQHF	TGTGCCAGTAGTCCAGACAGTTATCAGCCCCAGCATTTT	TRBV19	TRBJ1-5	many	NA
CASSPRGLAASSYNEQFF	TGTGCCAGCAGTCCCCGAGGGCTAGCGGCGAGCTCCTACAATGAGCAGTTCTTC	TRBV28	TRBJ2-1	NA	TRBD2
CASSPPISEQFF	TGTGCCAGCAGCCCCCCTATTAGTGAGCAGTTCTTC	TRBV7-2	TRBJ2-1	once	NA
CASSIRTEETQYF	TGTGCCAGCAGCATAAGGACTGAAGAGACCCAGTACTTC	TRBV9	TRBJ2-5	once	NA